These 20 T cell receptor beta chains share one sample of origin, sequenced in a study of T cells in Graves' hyperthyroidism and ophthalmopathy. Amplification of TCR beta CDR3 regions used RNA as the template. With the HTBI primer set, the TCR CDR3 went through a first round of RT-PCR. In TCRdb, the multiplex PCR reads were re-called with MiXCR into one record per CDR3 protein. The data contain fewer than 650,000 distinct CDR3 sequences, 14% of them seen just once; the ten biggest clones take up less than 9%. Sequences were obtained from blood. The source of these receptors is a woman aged 18 to 35 with Graves' ophthalmopathy.

This clonotype was counted many times. This chain links TRBV2 with TRBJ2-7; TRBD1 matches 11 bases. With 6 bases clipped from V and 7 bases from J, the junction kept 5 bases outside the gene matches. Germline lookup yields CDR1 SNHLY and CDR2 FYNNEI. The CDR3 runs 13 residues. The CDR3 bases are TGTGCCAGCAGATTGGACAGGGGGCTTGAGCAGTACTTC. Translating gives CASRLDRGLEQYF.

This clonotype was observed a handful of times. The V and J genes are TRBV28 and TRBJ1-5, with D hard to call. The V end was cut by 4 bases, the J end by 0 bases, with 13 bases between. This CDR3 is built from 16 residues. CDR1 MDHEN and CDR2 SYDVKM come from the germline V gene. The CDR3 sequence: CASSSMTIGSNQPQHF. DNA of the CDR3: TGTGCCAGCAGTTCCATGACCATAGGTAGCAATCAGCCCCAGCATTTT.

The rearrangement joins TRBV27 to TRBJ1-6; D remains unclear. V lost 5 bases and J 7 bases, leaving 18 bases between the germline ends. The CDR3 runs 16 residues. Germline CDR1 reads MNHEY; CDR2 reads SMNVEV (reference sequence). The CDR3 region has the DNA TGTGCCAGCAGTCAATCCCTCGGTAGGGAAAATTCACCCCTCCACTTT. Encoded protein: CASSQSLGRENSPLHF.

Ten or more counts support this clonotype. The chain has TRBV28 and TRBJ1-2; the D gene is possibly TRBD1 (5 bases). The CDR3 extends over 12 amino acids. Trimming removed 10 bases from V and 0 bases from J, with 9 bases in between. The germline V gene encodes CDR1 MDHEN and CDR2 SYDVKM. In DNA, the CDR3 is TGTGCCACTCTGGGGGCTAACTATGGCTACACCTTC. Residues: CATLGANYGYTF.

The table lists this clonotype with a few counts. The V call is TRBV6-1, the J call TRBJ2-7; tentatively, D is TRBD1 (5 bases). Germline CDR1 reads MNHNS; CDR2 reads SASEGT. V shed 4 bases and J shed 8 bases, with 9 bases lying between them. The CDR3 runs to 11 residues. The CDR3 loop is CASSVTVKQYF. The CDR3 DNA reads as TGTGCCAGCAGTGTGACAGTTAAGCAGTACTTC.

This clonotype appeared many times. This sequence joins TRBV28 and TRBJ2-1; 7 bases fit TRBD1. CDR3 length equals 16 residues. Trimming took 7 bases from V and 2 from J; bases not matched to a gene: 11. Germline V CDR1 and CDR2: MDHEN, SYDVKM. CDR3 sequence: CASTTDDRETYNEQFF. CDR3 DNA sequence: TGTGCCAGCACCACTGACGACAGGGAGACCTACAATGAGCAGTTCTTC.

Ten or more counts support this clonotype. The V gene is TRBV12-5, the J gene TRBJ2-1; D gene unclear. V lost 7 bases and J lost 4, with 11 bases in between. In germline, CDR1 is LGHNT, CDR2 FRNRAP. The CDR3 is 13 amino acids. CDR3 nucleotide sequence: TGTGCTAGTGCCCCAGGATCTTACAATGAGCAGTTCTTC. This sequence encodes CASAPGSYNEQFF.

In its sample, this clonotype was seen many times. V and J are TRBV27 and TRBJ2-1, with D hard to call. V lost 5 bases and J 3 bases, leaving 11 bases between the germline ends. The CDR3 is 14 amino acids. CDR1 and CDR2 (germline): MNHEY, SMNVEV (reference sequence). The CDR3 DNA reads as TGTGCCAGCAGTCCCACGAGTTACTACAATGAGCAGTTCTTC. Protein sequence: CASSPTSYYNEQFF.

The chain has TRBV20-1 and TRBJ1-2; D remains ambiguous. Looked up from germline, CDR1 is DFQATT and CDR2 is SNEGSKA (reference sequence). V gave up 7 bases and J gave up 6 bases, with 12 bases separating them. The CDR3 totals 11 residues. The CDR3 sequence: CSVEGADGYTF. The CDR3 bases are TGCAGTGTAGAGGGCGCGGATGGCTACACCTTC.

This clonotype was counted many times. The chain carries TRBV28 and TRBJ1-5; TRBD1 might be the D (5 bases). Per germline, CDR1 MDHEN and CDR2 SYDVKM. The length of the CDR3 is 15 residues. The V end lost 1 base, the J end lost 11 bases, and 18 bases lay between the germline ends. CDR3 sequence: CASSLYRRTRRAQHF. The CDR3 DNA sequence: TGTGCCAGCAGTTTATATCGACGGACCCGCAGGGCCCAGCATTTT.

The table lists this clonotype with many counts. The chain couples TRBV28 to TRBJ1-1, with no clear D. Germline CDR1 MDHEN, CDR2 SYDVKM. Trimming left V 3 bases short and J 1 base short, with 15 bases between. The CDR3 runs 16 residues. CDR3 sequence (DNA): TGTGCCAGCAGTTTCCTGGGATGGGATGGGAACACTGAAGCTTTCTTT. Its protein product is CASSFLGWDGNTEAFF.

This clonotype was recorded a few times. The chain joins TRBV9 to TRBJ1-1; tentative D call: TRBD1 (6 bases). Germline CDR1 is SGDLS and CDR2 is YYNGEE. This CDR3 has 13 amino acids. V was shortened by 4 bases and J by 11 bases, with 18 bases between the two germline ends. This CDR3 reads CASSPTGLGEAFF. The CDR3 nucleotides are TGTGCCAGCAGCCCAACAGGGCTTGGTGAGGCTTTCTTT. Supplemented by reference TRBV9 and TRBJ1-1, the full variable domain reads DSGVTQTPKHLITATGQRVTLRCSPRSGDLSVYWYQQSLDQGLQFLIQYYNGEERAKGNILERFSAQQFPDLHSELNLSSLELGDSALYFCASSPTGLGEAFFGQGTRLTVV.

In this sample, this clonotype turned up many times. The V call is TRBV7-3, the J call TRBJ2-3; 11 bases agree with TRBD2. The CDR3 totals 17 residues. Losses at the gene ends were 4 bases for V and 1 base for J; bases not matched to a gene: 7. Germline V gene lookup returns CDR1 SGHTA and CDR2 FQGTGA. The CDR3, as DNA: TGTGCCAGCAGCTCGAGGACTAGCGGGTCCGGCACAGATACGCAGTATTTT. This codes for CASSSRTSGSGTDTQYF.

This chain connects TRBV28 to TRBJ1-4; 10 bases fit TRBD1. V shed 6 bases, J shed 6 bases, and the junction held 7 bases outside the gene matches. The CDR3 sequence is 15 residues long. Germline V gene lookup returns CDR1 MDHEN and CDR2 SYDVKM. The CDR3 is CASRTRTGGYEKLFF. CDR3 DNA sequence: TGTGCCAGCAGGACAAGGACAGGGGGATATGAAAAACTGTTTTTT. Full variable domain (missing parts from reference TRBV28 and TRBJ1-4): DVKVTQSSRYLVKRTGEKVFLECVQDMDHENMFWYRQDPGLGLRLIYFSYDVKMKEKGDIPEGYSVSREKKERFSLILESASTNQTSMYLCASRTRTGGYEKLFFGSGTQLSVL.

V gene TRBV29-1 combines with J gene TRBJ1-4; TRBD1 agrees at 7 bases. The trim removed 3 bases at V and 8 bases at J, leaving 12 bases unmatched. Per the germline V gene, CDR1 is SQVTM and CDR2 is ANQGSEA. The CDR3 spans 15 residues. The chain's CDR3 is CSVDDYGTVGEKLFF. The CDR3, as DNA: TGCAGCGTTGACGATTATGGGACAGTAGGGGAAAAACTGTTTTTT.

The chain carries TRBV2 and TRBJ2-5; D not certain. Trimming stripped 2 bases from V and 0 bases from J, with 10 bases between. Germline values: CDR1 SNHLY, CDR2 FYNNEI. CDR3 length: 15 amino acids. The CDR3, as DNA: TGTGCCAGCAGTGAATTAAGGTACTACCAAGAGACCCAGTACTTC. Protein: CASSELRYYQETQYF.

This clonotype was found many times. V usage is TRBV5-1 and J usage is TRBJ2-5; 10 bases map to TRBD2. Germline CDR1 is SGHRS and CDR2 is YFSETQ. The V gene end was trimmed by 1 base and the J gene end by 4 bases; junction bases not matched to a gene: 4. The CDR3 runs 15 residues. In DNA form, the CDR3 reads TGCGCCAGCAGCTTGTCTAGCGGGAGTCGAGAGACCCAGTACTTC. Its protein is CASSLSSGSRETQYF.

This clonotype occurred a few times. Given a much more abundant clone one base away, this may be a read error. This chain connects TRBV2 to TRBJ2-1; maybe TRBD1 (5 bases). There are 14 residues in the CDR3. Germline CDR1 SNHLY, CDR2 FYNNEI. The DNA of the CDR3 is TGTGCCAGAAGACAGACAAGCTCCTACAATGAGCGGTTCTTC. It encodes CARRQTSSYNERFF.

This clonotype was detected ten times or more. This rearrangement joins TRBV7-2 to TRBJ2-5; the D gene is possibly TRBD2 (5 bases). The ends were cut back, 3 bases at V and 2 bases at J, with 10 bases in the middle. CDR1 is SGHTA and CDR2 is FQGNSA in the germline V gene. The CDR3 consists of 14 residues. DNA of the CDR3: TGTGCCAGCAGCTTTAGCGTTAGTCAAGAGACCCAGTACTTC. Its protein product is CASSFSVSQETQYF.

In its sample, this clonotype was seen a few times. The rearrangement uses TRBV4-2 and TRBJ2-6; TRBD2 matches 10 bases. Looked up from germline, CDR1 is LGHNA and CDR2 is YNFKEQ. V shed 2 bases and J 0 bases; nucleotides not matched to a gene: 7. The CDR3 spans 19 residues. CDR3 protein: CASSQLALAGSSGANVLTF. CDR3 DNA sequence: TGTGCCAGCAGCCAACTCGCACTAGCGGGGAGCTCTGGGGCCAACGTCCTGACTTTC.